These T cell receptor beta chains were read from a single sample in a study of T cell responses to AZD1222 COVID-19 vaccine. Here immunoSEQ multiplex PCR was the method, and the copy in TCRdb shows in-frame clones only, minus some. The table lists around 70,000 clones, nearly 90% of them singletons. The sequencing here drew on peripheral blood, taken 28 days after the second AZD1222 dose. The receptors come from an adult who received the AZD1222 COVID-19 vaccine. CDR3s include the opening cysteine and the closing phenylalanine or tryptophan. The D gene is left open where the match is weak. Only part of the rows carry a size: once, few, many, or a class if the clone is expanded.

D gene	clone size	V gene	J gene	CDR3 protein	CDR3 DNA
TRBD2	-	TRBV11-2	TRBJ2-1	CASSLTSGTQFF	TGTGCCAGCAGCTTGACTAGCGGGACGCAGTTCTTC
-	-	TRBV30	TRBJ1-1	CAWSWSRYTEAFF	TGTGCCTGGAGTTGGAGCCGGTACACTGAAGCTTTCTTT
TRBD2	-	TRBV7-9	TRBJ2-5	CASSLAAGGPETQYF	TGTGCCAGCAGCTTAGCAGCGGGAGGGCCAGAGACCCAGTACTTC
-	-	TRBV19	TRBJ1-5	CASSTRTNQPQHF	TGTGCCAGTAGTACCAGAACCAATCAGCCCCAGCATTTT
TRBD2	-	TRBV30	TRBJ2-7	CAWSLAGGPYEQYF	TGTGCCTGGAGTCTAGCGGGAGGGCCCTACGAGCAGTACTTC
-	-	TRBV20-1	TRBJ2-2	CSVRGGGELFF	TGCAGCGTCCGGGGTGGCGGGGAGCTGTTTTTT
-	few	TRBV5-1	TRBJ1-4	CASTPTGTYEKLFF	TGCGCCAGCACTCCTACCGGGACTTATGAAAAACTGTTTTTT
-	-	TRBV19	TRBJ1-2	CASSIAEHYGYTF	TGTGCCAGTAGTATAGCGGAACACTATGGCTACACCTTC
-	-	TRBV6-1	TRBJ1-6	CASSDGLWSSPLHF	TGTGCCAGCAGTGACGGACTTTGGAGCTCACCCCTCCACTTT
-	-	TRBV18	TRBJ2-1	CASSPGGAEYNEQFF	TGTGCCAGCTCACCAGGCGGGGCAGAATACAATGAGCAGTTCTTC
-	-	TRBV6-5	TRBJ2-7	CASSHDVYEQYF	TGTGCCAGCAGCCACGACGTCTACGAGCAGTACTTC
-	-	TRBV6-1	TRBJ1-4	CASSEEALLNEKLFF	TGTGCCAGCAGTGAAGAGGCTCTCCTAAATGAAAAACTGTTTTTT
-	-	TRBV5-1	TRBJ1-2	CASRHDLGYGYTF	TGCGCCAGCAGGCATGACCTCGGGTACGGCTACACCTTC
TRBD2	-	TRBV6-5	TRBJ2-7	CASSEGLTYEQYF	TGTGCCAGCAGCGAGGGACTAACCTACGAGCAGTACTTC
-	-	TRBV18	TRBJ1-4	CASSNLRTTNEKLFF	TGTGCCAGCTCAAACCTCAGAACAACTAATGAAAAACTGTTTTTT
-	-	TRBV2	TRBJ1-1	CASSAQDRYGAEAFF	TGTGCCAGCAGTGCCCAGGACCGCTATGGGGCTGAAGCTTTCTTT
-	-	TRBV7-9	TRBJ1-4	CASSLNEWGDEKLFF	TGTGCCAGCAGCTTAAATGAGTGGGGGGATGAAAAACTGTTTTTT
-	-	TRBV7-9	TRBJ1-4	CASSPPGGSPNEKLFF	TGTGCCAGCAGCCCCCCCGGAGGGTCCCCTAATGAAAAACTGTTTTTT
TRBD2	-	TRBV11-2	TRBJ2-3	CASSLDRVKILRREADTQYF	TGTGCCAGCAGCTTAGACAGGGTTAAGATTCTCCGGCGGGAGGCCGATACGCAGTATTTT
-	once	TRBV5-5	TRBJ2-5	CASSFGLSRGQETQYF	TGTGCCAGCAGCTTTGGTCTCTCACGGGGCCAAGAGACCCAGTACTTC
TRBD1	-	TRBV19	TRBJ1-5	CASRDRGNQPQHF	TGTGCCAGCCGGGACAGGGGCAATCAGCCCCAGCATTTT
-	-	TRBV7-9	TRBJ1-5	CASSLVGGPQHF	TGTGCCAGCAGCTTAGTCGGGGGGCCCCAGCATTTT
-	-	TRBV30	TRBJ1-1	CAWSLQGVNTEAFF	TGTGCCTGGAGTCTCCAAGGGGTGAACACTGAAGCTTTCTTT
TRBD1	-	TRBV24-1	TRBJ2-3	CATSEPTGVGGTDTQYF	TGTGCCACCAGTGAACCAACAGGGGTAGGAGGCACAGATACGCAGTATTTT
-	-	TRBV12-3/TRBV12-4	TRBJ2-7	CASSLSMGEQYF	TGTGCCAGCAGTCTGTCTATGGGGGAGCAGTACTTC
TRBD1	-	TRBV5-1	TRBJ1-1	CASSPSVPGQGRTEAFF	TGCGCCAGCAGCCCCAGCGTCCCGGGACAGGGGAGAACTGAAGCTTTCTTT
TRBD2	once	TRBV3-1/TRBV3-2	TRBJ2-2	CASSHPSGSKNTGELFF	TGTGCCAGCAGCCACCCTAGCGGGAGCAAGAACACCGGGGAGCTGTTTTTT
-	-	TRBV20-1	TRBJ2-3	CSEKGPDTQYF	TGCAGTGAAAAGGGTCCAGATACGCAGTATTTT
-	once	TRBV7-7	TRBJ2-5	CASSLGHQETQYF	TGTGCTAGCAGCTTAGGACATCAAGAGACCCAGTACTTC
-	-	TRBV5-1	TRBJ2-5	CASSRAPPSETQYF	TGCGCCAGCAGCCGCGCACCCCCATCCGAGACCCAGTACTTC
-	-	TRBV30	TRBJ2-7	CAWSRGRRYEQYF	TGTGCCTGGAGTAGGGGCAGGCGCTACGAGCAGTACTTC
-	-	TRBV4-1	TRBJ1-2	CASRFHGLDYGYTF	TGCGCCAGCCGCTTCCACGGTTTAGACTATGGCTACACCTTC
-	-	TRBV6-1	TRBJ1-1	CASSDDLRGAEAFF	TGTGCCAGCAGTGACGACCTTCGTGGGGCTGAAGCTTTCTTT
-	-	TRBV10-1	TRBJ2-2	CASSVGKGTNDEGELFF	TGCGCCAGCAGTGTCGGAAAAGGGACCAACGACGAGGGGGAGCTGTTTTTT
-	-	TRBV19	TRBJ1-5	CASSSNQPQHF	TGTGCCAGTAGTAGCAATCAGCCCCAGCATTTT
TRBD2	-	TRBV6-5	TRBJ2-7	CASSSPGGRYEQYF	TGTGCCAGCAGTTCCCCTGGCGGGAGGTACGAGCAGTACTTC
TRBD1	-	TRBV30	TRBJ1-5	CAWSVRQGAGSNQPQHF	TGTGCCTGGAGTGTACGTCAGGGGGCAGGTAGCAATCAGCCCCAGCATTTT
TRBD1	-	TRBV18	TRBJ1-5	CASSAQGGGNQPQHF	TGTGCCAGCTCAGCACAGGGGGGTGGCAATCAGCCCCAGCATTTT
-	-	TRBV6-5	TRBJ1-2	CASSRRTREGYTF	TGTGCCAGCAGTCGACGGACTCGAGAAGGCTACACCTTC
TRBD2	-	TRBV10-3	TRBJ2-5	CAISESGGSGPQETQYF	TGTGCCATCAGTGAGTCGGGGGGGAGTGGGCCACAAGAGACCCAGTACTTC
TRBD2	-	TRBV25-1	TRBJ2-3	CASRIAGGPGYF	TGTGCCAGCAGAATAGCGGGAGGGCCCGGGTATTTT
-	-	TRBV2	TRBJ1-1	CASSELTARTEAFF	TGTGCCAGCAGTGAACTAACAGCAAGGACTGAAGCTTTCTTT
-	-	TRBV18	TRBJ2-7	CASSLGDGQEQYF	TGTGCCAGCTCACTAGGGGACGGGCAAGAGCAGTACTTC
-	-	TRBV7-2	TRBJ1-5	CASSFRGSSNQPQHF	TGTGCCAGCAGCTTTAGGGGTTCAAGCAATCAGCCCCAGCATTTT
-	-	TRBV19	TRBJ1-1	CASRGSRATREAFF	TGTGCCAGCAGAGGGTCCCGGGCAACTAGGGAAGCTTTCTTT
-	-	TRBV7-9	TRBJ1-1	CASSLGARTANTEAFF	TGTGCCAGCAGCTTAGGAGCCCGGACCGCGAACACTGAAGCTTTCTTT
TRBD1	-	TRBV30	TRBJ2-7	CAWGGTGATEQYF	TGTGCCTGGGGCGGGACAGGGGCTACAGAGCAGTACTTC
-	-	TRBV5-1	TRBJ2-1	CASSASGSYNEQFF	TGCGCCAGCAGCGCAAGCGGCTCCTACAATGAGCAGTTCTTC
-	-	TRBV19	TRBJ2-1	CASGGGGNEQFF	TGTGCCAGCGGAGGAGGGGGGAATGAGCAGTTCTTC